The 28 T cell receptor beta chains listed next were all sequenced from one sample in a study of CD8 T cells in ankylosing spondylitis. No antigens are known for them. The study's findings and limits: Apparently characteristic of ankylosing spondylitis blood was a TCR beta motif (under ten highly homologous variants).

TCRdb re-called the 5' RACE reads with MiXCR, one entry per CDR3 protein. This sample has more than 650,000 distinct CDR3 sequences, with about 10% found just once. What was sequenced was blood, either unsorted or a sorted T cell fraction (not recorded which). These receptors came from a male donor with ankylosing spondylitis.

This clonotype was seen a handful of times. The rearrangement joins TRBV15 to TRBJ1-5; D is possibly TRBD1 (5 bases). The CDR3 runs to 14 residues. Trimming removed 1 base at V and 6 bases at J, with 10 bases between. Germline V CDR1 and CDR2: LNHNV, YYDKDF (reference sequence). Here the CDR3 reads CATSRARDIQPQHF. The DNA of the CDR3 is TGTGCCACCAGCAGAGCCAGGGATATTCAGCCCCAGCATTTT.

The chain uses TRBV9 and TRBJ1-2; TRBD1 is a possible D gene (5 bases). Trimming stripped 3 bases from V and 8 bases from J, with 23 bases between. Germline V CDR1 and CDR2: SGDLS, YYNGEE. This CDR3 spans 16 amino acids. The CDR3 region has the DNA TGTGCCAGCAGCGCCCGGGACGGGCGACTTCTGGGGGGCTACACCTTC. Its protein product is CASSARDGRLLGGYTF. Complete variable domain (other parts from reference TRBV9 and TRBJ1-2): DSGVTQTPKHLITATGQRVTLRCSPRSGDLSVYWYQQSLDQGLQFLIQYYNGEERAKGNILERFSAQQFPDLHSELNLSSLELGDSALYFCASSARDGRLLGGYTFGSGTRLTVV.

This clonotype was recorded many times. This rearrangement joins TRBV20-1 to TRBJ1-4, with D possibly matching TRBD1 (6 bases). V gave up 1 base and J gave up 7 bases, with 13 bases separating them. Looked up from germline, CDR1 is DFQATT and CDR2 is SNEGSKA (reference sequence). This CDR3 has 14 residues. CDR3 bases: TGCAGTGCTAGAGCGGGACAAAACAGTGAAAAACTGTTTTTT. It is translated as CSARAGQNSEKLFF.

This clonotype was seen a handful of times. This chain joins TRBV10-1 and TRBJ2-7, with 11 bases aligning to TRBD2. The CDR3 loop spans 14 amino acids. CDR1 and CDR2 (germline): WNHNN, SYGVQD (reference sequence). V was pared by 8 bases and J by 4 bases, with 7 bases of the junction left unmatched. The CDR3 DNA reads TGCGCCAGCGGTTCTAGCGGGAGGTCATACGAGCAGTACTTC. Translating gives CASGSSGRSYEQYF.

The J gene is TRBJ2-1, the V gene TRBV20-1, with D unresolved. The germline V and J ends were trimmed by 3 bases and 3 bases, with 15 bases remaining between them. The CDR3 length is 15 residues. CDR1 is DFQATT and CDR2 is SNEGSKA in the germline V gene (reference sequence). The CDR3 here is CSASTPALNYNEQFF. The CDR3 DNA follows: TGCAGTGCTAGTACCCCAGCGCTGAACTACAATGAGCAGTTCTTC.

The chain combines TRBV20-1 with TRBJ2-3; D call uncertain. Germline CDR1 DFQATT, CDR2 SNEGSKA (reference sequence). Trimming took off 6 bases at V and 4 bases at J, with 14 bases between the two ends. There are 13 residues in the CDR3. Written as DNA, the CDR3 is TGCAGTGCCAGCAAGGTAGGGCCAGATACGCAGTATTTT. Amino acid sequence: CSASKVGPDTQYF.

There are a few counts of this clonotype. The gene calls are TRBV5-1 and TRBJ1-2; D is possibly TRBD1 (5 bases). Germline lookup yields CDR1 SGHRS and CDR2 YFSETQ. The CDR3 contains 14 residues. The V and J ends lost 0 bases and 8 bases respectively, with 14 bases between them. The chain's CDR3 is CASSLGAGKYGYTF. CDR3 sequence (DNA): TGCGCCAGCAGCTTGGGCGCAGGGAAGTACGGCTACACCTTC.

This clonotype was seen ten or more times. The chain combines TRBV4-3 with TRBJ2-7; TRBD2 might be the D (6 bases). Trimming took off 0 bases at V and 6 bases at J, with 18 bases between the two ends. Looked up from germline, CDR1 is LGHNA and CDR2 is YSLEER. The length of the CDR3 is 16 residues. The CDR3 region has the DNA TGCGCCAGCAGCCAAGACTATTTGGGAGGAGCGGTCGAGCAGTACTTC. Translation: CASSQDYLGGAVEQYF.

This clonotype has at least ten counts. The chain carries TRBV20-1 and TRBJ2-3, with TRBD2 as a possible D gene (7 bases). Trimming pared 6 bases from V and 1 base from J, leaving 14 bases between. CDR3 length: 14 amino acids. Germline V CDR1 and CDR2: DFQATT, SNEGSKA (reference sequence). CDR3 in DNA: TGCAGTGCCGGGGGGCCAGGGGGCACAGATACGCAGTATTTT. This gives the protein CSAGGPGGTDTQYF.

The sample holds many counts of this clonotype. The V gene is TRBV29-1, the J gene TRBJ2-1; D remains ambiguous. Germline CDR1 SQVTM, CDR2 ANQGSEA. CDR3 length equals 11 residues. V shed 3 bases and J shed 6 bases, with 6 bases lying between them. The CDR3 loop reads CSVETSNEQFF. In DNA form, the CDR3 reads TGCAGCGTTGAGACGAGCAATGAGCAGTTCTTC.

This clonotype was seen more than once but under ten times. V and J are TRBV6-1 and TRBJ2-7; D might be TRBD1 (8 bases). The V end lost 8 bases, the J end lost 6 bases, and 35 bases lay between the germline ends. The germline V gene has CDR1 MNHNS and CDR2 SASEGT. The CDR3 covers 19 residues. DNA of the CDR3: TGTGCCAGCCAAGGGGGGGGGACAGGCTTACCGCTTGGTTTGGGCGAGCAGTACTTC. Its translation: CASQGGGTGLPLGLGEQYF.

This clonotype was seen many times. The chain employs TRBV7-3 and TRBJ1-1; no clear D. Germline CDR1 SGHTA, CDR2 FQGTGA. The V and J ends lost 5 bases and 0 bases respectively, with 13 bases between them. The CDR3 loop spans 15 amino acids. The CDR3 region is CASSDFGRMNTEAFF. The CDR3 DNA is TGTGCCAGCAGCGATTTCGGACGGATGAACACTGAAGCTTTCTTT.

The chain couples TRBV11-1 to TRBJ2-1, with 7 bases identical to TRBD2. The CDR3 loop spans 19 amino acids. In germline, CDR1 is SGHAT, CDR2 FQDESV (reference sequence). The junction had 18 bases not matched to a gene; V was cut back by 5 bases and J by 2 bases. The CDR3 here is CASSRDRAGAFLAYNEQFF. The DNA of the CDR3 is TGTGCCAGCAGCCGTGACCGGGCGGGAGCGTTCCTCGCCTACAATGAGCAGTTCTTC.

Here the CDR3 reads CASSPGTGFGAFF. The CDR3 DNA is TGTGCCAGCAGCCCCGGGACAGGGTTCGGAGCTTTCTTT. This sequence joins TRBV6-1 and TRBJ1-1; 9 nucleotides match TRBD1. The trim removed 6 bases at V and 10 bases at J, leaving 9 bases unmatched. The CDR3 is 13 amino acids. CDR1 MNHNS and CDR2 SASEGT come from the germline V gene.

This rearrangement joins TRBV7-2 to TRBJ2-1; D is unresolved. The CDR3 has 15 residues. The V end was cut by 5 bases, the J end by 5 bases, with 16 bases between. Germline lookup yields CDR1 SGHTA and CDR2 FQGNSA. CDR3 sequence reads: CASSVTTFVDNEQFF. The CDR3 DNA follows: TGTGCCAGCAGCGTGACAACTTTCGTCGACAATGAGCAGTTCTTC.

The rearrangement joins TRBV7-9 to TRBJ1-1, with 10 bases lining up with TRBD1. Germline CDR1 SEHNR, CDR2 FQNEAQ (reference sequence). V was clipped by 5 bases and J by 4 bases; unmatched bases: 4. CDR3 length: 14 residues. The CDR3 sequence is CASSTDRGSTEAFF. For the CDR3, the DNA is TGTGCCAGCAGCACGGACAGGGGGAGCACTGAAGCTTTCTTT.

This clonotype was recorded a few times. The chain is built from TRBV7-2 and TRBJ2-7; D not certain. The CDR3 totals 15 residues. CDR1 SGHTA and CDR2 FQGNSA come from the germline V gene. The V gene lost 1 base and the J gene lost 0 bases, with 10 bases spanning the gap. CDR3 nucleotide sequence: TGTGCCAGCAGCTTAGGGGCAGACCTCTCCTACGAGCAGTACTTC. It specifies CASSLGADLSYEQYF.

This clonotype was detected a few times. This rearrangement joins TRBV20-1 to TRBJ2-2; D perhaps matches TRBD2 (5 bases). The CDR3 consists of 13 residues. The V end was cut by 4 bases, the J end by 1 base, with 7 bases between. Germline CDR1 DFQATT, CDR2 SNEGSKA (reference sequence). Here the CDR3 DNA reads TGCAGTGCTATGGCGGGGAACACCGGGGAGCTGTTTTTT. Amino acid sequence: CSAMAGNTGELFF.

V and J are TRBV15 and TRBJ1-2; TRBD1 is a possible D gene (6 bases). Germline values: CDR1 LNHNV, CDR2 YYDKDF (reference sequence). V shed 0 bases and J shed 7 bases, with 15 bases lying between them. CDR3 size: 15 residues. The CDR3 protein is CATSRDWGAAGGYTF. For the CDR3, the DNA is TGTGCCACCAGCAGAGACTGGGGGGCGGCGGGTGGCTACACCTTC. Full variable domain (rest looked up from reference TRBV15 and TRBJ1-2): DAMVIQNPRYQVTQFGKPVTLSCSQTLNHNVMYWYQQKSSQAPKLLFHYYDKDFNNEADTPDNFQSRRPNTSFCFLDIRSPGLGDTAMYLCATSRDWGAAGGYTFGSGTRLTVV.

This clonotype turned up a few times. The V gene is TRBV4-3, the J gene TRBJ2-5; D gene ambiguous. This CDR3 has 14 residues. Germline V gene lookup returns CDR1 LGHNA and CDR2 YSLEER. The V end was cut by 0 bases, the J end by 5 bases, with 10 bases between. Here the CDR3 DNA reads TGCGCCAGCAGCCAAGATCGGGCGCGGGAGACCCAGTACTTC. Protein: CASSQDRARETQYF.

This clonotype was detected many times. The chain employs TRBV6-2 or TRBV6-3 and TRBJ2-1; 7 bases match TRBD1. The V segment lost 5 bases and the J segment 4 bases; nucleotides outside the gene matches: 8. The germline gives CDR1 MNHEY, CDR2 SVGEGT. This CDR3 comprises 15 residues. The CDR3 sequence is CASSADHRGYNEQFF. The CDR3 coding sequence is TGTGCCAGCAGTGCTGACCACAGGGGATACAATGAGCAGTTCTTC.

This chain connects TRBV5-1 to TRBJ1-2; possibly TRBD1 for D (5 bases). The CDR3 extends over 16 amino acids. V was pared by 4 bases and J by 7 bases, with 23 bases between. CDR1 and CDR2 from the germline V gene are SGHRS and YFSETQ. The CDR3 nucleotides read TGCGCCAGCAGCCCCCGTTGGGGCAGGGAGGTCCCTGGCTACACCTTC. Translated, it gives CASSPRWGREVPGYTF.

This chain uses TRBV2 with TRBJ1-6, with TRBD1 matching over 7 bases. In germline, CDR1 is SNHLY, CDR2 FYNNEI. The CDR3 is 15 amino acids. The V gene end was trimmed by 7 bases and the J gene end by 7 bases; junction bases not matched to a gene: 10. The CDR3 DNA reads TGTGCCAGCACCTTACAGGGGAATGGGAATTCACCCCTCCACTTT. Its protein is CASTLQGNGNSPLHF.

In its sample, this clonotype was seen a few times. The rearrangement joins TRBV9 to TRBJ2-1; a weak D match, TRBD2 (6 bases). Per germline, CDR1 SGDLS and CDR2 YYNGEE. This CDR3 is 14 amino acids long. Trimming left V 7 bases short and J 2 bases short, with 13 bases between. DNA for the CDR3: TGTGCCAGCGGACGCGGGGTAGCCTACAATGAGCAGTTCTTC. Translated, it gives CASGRGVAYNEQFF.

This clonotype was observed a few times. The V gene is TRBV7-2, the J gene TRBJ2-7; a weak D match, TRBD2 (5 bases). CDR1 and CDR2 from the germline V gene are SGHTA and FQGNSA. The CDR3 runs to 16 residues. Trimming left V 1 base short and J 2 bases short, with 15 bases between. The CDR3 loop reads CASSLVGGSRPYEQYF. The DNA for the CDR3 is TGTGCCAGCAGCTTAGTTGGCGGGTCCCGCCCCTACGAGCAGTACTTC.

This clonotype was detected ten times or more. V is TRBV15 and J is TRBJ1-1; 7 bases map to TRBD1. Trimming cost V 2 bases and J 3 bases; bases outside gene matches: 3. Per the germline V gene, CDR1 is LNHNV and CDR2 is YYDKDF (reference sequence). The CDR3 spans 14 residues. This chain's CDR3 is CATSRQGGYTEAFF. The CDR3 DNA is TGTGCCACCAGCAGACAGGGGGGTTACACTGAAGCTTTCTTT.

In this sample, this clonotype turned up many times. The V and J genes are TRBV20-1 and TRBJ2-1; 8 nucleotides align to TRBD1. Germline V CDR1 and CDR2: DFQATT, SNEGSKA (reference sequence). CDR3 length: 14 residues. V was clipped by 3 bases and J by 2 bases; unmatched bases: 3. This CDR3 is CSASQGATYNEQFF. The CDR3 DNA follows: TGCAGTGCTAGTCAGGGGGCCACCTACAATGAGCAGTTCTTC.

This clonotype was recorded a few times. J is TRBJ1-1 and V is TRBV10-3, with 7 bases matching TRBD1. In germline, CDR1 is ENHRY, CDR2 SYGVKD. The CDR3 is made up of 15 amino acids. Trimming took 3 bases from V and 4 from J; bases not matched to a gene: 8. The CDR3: CAISDSTGSSTEAFF. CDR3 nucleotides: TGTGCCATCAGTGACTCGACAGGGTCGTCCACTGAAGCTTTCTTT.